This T cell receptor beta chain was obtained from a study of shared clonotypes between healthy human individuals. Background on the study: Donors had three CD4 naive, three CD4 memory, two CD8 naive and one CD8 memory plate apiece.

CD45RO-negative, CCR7-positively selected cells formed the naive CD8 fraction, excluding terminally differentiated effector memory CD45RA+ cells. Study donors comprised healthy, HIV-negative adults devoid of recent acute infection or vaccination. Germline-derived CDR1 and CDR2 are LGHNA and YSLEER. The CDR3 has 14 residues. The V gene lost 4 bases and the J gene lost 8 bases, with 17 bases spanning the gap. Findings and caveats of the study: Sequencing depth was predicted to influence how clonotypes are shared among donors. Non-shared clonotypes had lower generation probabilities than those shared by all four donors.

A note on this clone: The antigen is undetermined.

Only in-frame clones appear in the TCRdb table, and some are missing; sequencing was by immunoSEQ multiplex PCR. The sample includes around 2.1 million clones, roughly 91% of them seen just once. The chain uses TRBV4-3 and TRBJ1-2; D is uncertain. The TCR sequence derives from a man between 18 and 35 years old in good health. Some clones in this sample may be carry-over from other donors' samples. The specimen sequenced was naive CD8+ T cells from PBMCs. The chain's CDR3 is CASSPWTTPGGYTF. The CDR3 DNA reads as TGCGCCAGCAGCCCTTGGACCACCCCCGGCGGCTACACCTTC.